Following are 29 T cell receptor beta chains from one sample sequenced in a study of shared clonotypes between healthy human individuals. Only in-frame clones appear in the TCRdb table, and some are missing; sequencing was by immunoSEQ multiplex PCR. This table holds some 1.5 million clones, under 99% found once. The sequenced sample consisted of naive CD4+ T cells sorted from blood. Subset of the sample: CD45RA+ positively selected. These receptors were obtained from a man younger than 45 in good health.

The CDR3 protein is CASSPLSGSRTDTQYF. CDR3 nucleotides: TGTGCCAGCTCACCCCTTAGCGGGAGTCGAACAGATACGCAGTATTTT. The rearrangement joins TRBV18 to TRBJ2-3; 9 nucleotides line up with TRBD2. This CDR3 is 16 amino acids long. The trim removed 3 bases at V and 3 bases at J, leaving 7 bases unmatched. Germline values: CDR1 KGHSH, CDR2 LQKENI.

The V and J genes are TRBV6-5 and TRBJ1-1; 8 bases are a match to TRBD1. The ends lost 8 bases at V and 3 bases at J; junction bases unmatched: 5. The CDR3 extends over 13 amino acids. CDR1 and CDR2 from the germline V gene are MNHEY and SVGAGI. CDR3 sequence (DNA): TGTGCCAGCCAGATGACAGGGGACACTGAAGCTTTCTTT. It specifies CASQMTGDTEAFF.

The J gene is TRBJ2-3, the V gene TRBV9; TRBD2 matches at 11 bases. Germline values: CDR1 SGDLS, CDR2 YYNGEE. The CDR3 consists of 18 residues. Trimming removed 0 bases from V and 4 bases from J; junction bases left unmatched: 10. CDR3 in amino acids: CASSVEPSGRFLADTQYF. DNA for the CDR3: TGTGCCAGCAGCGTAGAGCCTAGCGGGAGGTTCTTGGCAGATACGCAGTATTTT.

The rearrangement links TRBV18 to TRBJ1-2, with D possibly matching TRBD1 (5 bases). V was trimmed by 5 bases and J by 2 bases, leaving 12 bases between them. Germline assignment: CDR1 KGHSH and CDR2 LQKENI. The CDR3 length is 14 residues. The chain's CDR3 is CASSSGPANYGYTF. The CDR3 DNA follows: TGTGCCAGCTCATCGGGACCGGCAAACTATGGCTACACCTTC. Full variable domain (remainder filled in from reference TRBV18 and TRBJ1-2): NAGVMQNPRHLVRRRGQEARLRCSPMKGHSHVYWYRQLPEEGLKFMVYLQKENIIDESGMPKERFSAEFPKEGPSILRIQQVVRGDSAAYFCASSSGPANYGYTFGSGTRLTVV.

The CDR3 here is CASSPDRSRNEKLFF. For the CDR3, the DNA is TGTGCCAGCAGCCCAGACAGGTCGAGAAATGAAAAACTGTTTTTT. J is TRBJ1-4 and V is TRBV9; TRBD1 is a possible D gene (6 bases). The germline V gene has CDR1 SGDLS and CDR2 YYNGEE. This CDR3 has 15 amino acids. V lost 4 bases and J lost 5, with 15 bases in between.

The V and J genes are TRBV2 and TRBJ2-5; tentative D call: TRBD2 (6 bases). The germline V and J ends were trimmed by 3 bases and 3 bases, with 14 bases remaining between them. CDR1 is SNHLY, CDR2 FYNNEI, per germline. This CDR3 has 15 amino acids. CDR3 nucleotides: TGTGCCAGCAGTGACGCGGGACTGTCGAAAGAGACCCAGTACTTC. Translated: CASSDAGLSKETQYF.

CDR3 coding DNA: TGTGCCAGCAGTGAAGTGGGAAAGGGGAGGAACAATGAGCAGTTCTTC. Encoded protein: CASSEVGKGRNNEQFF. The chain couples TRBV6-1 to TRBJ2-1; TRBD2 is a possible D gene (6 bases). The CDR3 contains 16 residues. V was shortened by 1 base and J by 5 bases, with 15 bases between the two germline ends. Germline assignment: CDR1 MNHNS and CDR2 SASEGT.

This clone occurred once. J is TRBJ2-7 and V is TRBV6-5; D gene ambiguous. Germline CDR1 and CDR2: MNHEY and SVGAGI. Trimming removed 6 bases from V and 6 bases from J, with 9 bases in between. This CDR3 spans 11 amino acids. The DNA of the CDR3 is TGTGCCAGCAGACCGGGCCTCGAGCAGTACTTC. Protein sequence: CASRPGLEQYF.

The chain couples TRBV14 to TRBJ1-1, with D unclear. The CDR3 is 11 amino acids. CDR1 SGHDN and CDR2 FVKESK come from the germline V gene. V was cut by 3 bases and J by 9 bases, with 8 bases left in between. The CDR3 bases are TGTGCCAGCAGCCATGTAAAGCAAGCTTTCTTT. Its protein product is CASSHVKQAFF.

This chain joins TRBV14 and TRBJ2-1; no firm D call. CDR3 length: 13 amino acids. Trimming shortened V by 1 base and J by 7 bases, and 8 bases separated the two germline ends. CDR1 and CDR2 (germline): SGHDN, FVKESK. DNA of the CDR3: TGTGCCAGCAGCCAAGTTAGGGTAAATGAGCAGTTCTTC. Its protein product is CASSQVRVNEQFF.

The J gene is TRBJ2-5, the V gene TRBV7-6, with 7 nucleotides matching TRBD2. Germline loops: CDR1 SGHVS, CDR2 FNYEAQ. There are 17 residues in the CDR3. J lost 4 bases, V lost 0 bases, and 11 bases had no gene match. The CDR3 DNA sequence: TGTGCCAGCAGCTTAGCGGGAGCGGGATGGGTTCCAGAGACCCAGTACTTC. Its protein is CASSLAGAGWVPETQYF.

V usage is TRBV18 and J usage is TRBJ1-1; D gene uncertain. The CDR3 is made up of 13 amino acids. In germline, CDR1 is KGHSH, CDR2 LQKENI. Trimming cost V 4 bases and J 5 bases, with 11 bases left between them. As DNA, the CDR3 is TGTGCCAGCTCACGACACTCGGGGACTGAAGCTTTCTTT. Translating gives CASSRHSGTEAFF.

The chain recombines TRBV28 with TRBJ2-1, with TRBD2 matching 16 bases. CDR3 size: 18 residues. The V segment lost 6 bases and the J segment 0 bases; nucleotides outside the gene matches: 5. CDR1 MDHEN and CDR2 SYDVKM come from the germline V gene. The CDR3 region has the DNA TGTGCCAGCAGCCCGGGACTAGCGGGAGGGAACTCCTACAATGAGCAGTTCTTC. It specifies CASSPGLAGGNSYNEQFF. Using reference TRBV28 and TRBJ2-1 for the parts outside the CDR3, the full variable domain is DVKVTQSSRYLVKRTGEKVFLECVQDMDHENMFWYRQDPGLGLRLIYFSYDVKMKEKGDIPEGYSVSREKKERFSLILESASTNQTSMYLCASSPGLAGGNSYNEQFFGPGTRLTVL.

The chain carries TRBV6-5 and TRBJ1-5, with 8 bases fitting TRBD1. The germline V gene has CDR1 MNHEY and CDR2 SVGAGI. This CDR3 is built from 15 residues. V dropped 6 bases and J dropped 7; count of bases not matched to a gene: 11. CDR3 region: CASSRGQGRGQPQHF. The CDR3 DNA sequence: TGTGCCAGCAGCCGAGGACAGGGTAGGGGACAGCCCCAGCATTTT.

This clone was counted a single time. V is TRBV5-4 and J is TRBJ2-1; TRBD1 aligns across 12 bases. This CDR3 spans 17 amino acids. Germline values: CDR1 SGHNT, CDR2 YYREEE (reference sequence). V shed 2 bases and J 5 bases; nucleotides not matched to a gene: 8. CDR3 loop: CASSFAPGQGANNEQFF. In nucleotides, the CDR3 is TGTGCCAGCAGCTTCGCGCCGGGACAGGGGGCTAACAATGAGCAGTTCTTC.

The chain combines TRBV5-5 with TRBJ2-3; the D gene is possibly TRBD1 (5 bases). V lost 1 base and J lost 4, with 19 bases in between. CDR1 is SGHKS and CDR2 is YYEKEE in the germline V gene (reference sequence). This CDR3 is 17 amino acids long. The CDR3 bases are TGTGCCAGCAGCTTGCGAACCCGACAGATCATCCCAGATACGCAGTATTTT. Its protein product is CASSLRTRQIIPDTQYF.

The chain combines TRBV5-1 with TRBJ1-5; D not resolved. The CDR3 sequence is 14 residues long. With 2 bases removed from V and 6 bases from J, the gap between germline ends came to 12 bases. Germline V CDR1 and CDR2: SGHRS, YFSETQ. The CDR3 sequence: CASSLTVASQPQHF. The CDR3 region has the DNA TGCGCCAGCAGCTTAACCGTTGCTAGTCAGCCCCAGCATTTT.

The CDR3 region is CASSFAGTQETQYF. Here the CDR3 DNA reads TGTGCCAGCAGTTTCGCGGGTACCCAAGAGACCCAGTACTTC. V and J are TRBV28 and TRBJ2-5; weak D call: TRBD2 (5 bases). Germline V CDR1 and CDR2: MDHEN, SYDVKM. The CDR3 loop spans 14 amino acids. V lost 3 bases, J lost 1 base, and 9 bases lay in between. The full variable domain, with the rest looked up from reference TRBV28 and TRBJ2-5, is DVKVTQSSRYLVKRTGEKVFLECVQDMDHENMFWYRQDPGLGLRLIYFSYDVKMKEKGDIPEGYSVSREKKERFSLILESASTNQTSMYLCASSFAGTQETQYFGPGTRLLVL.

Details on this clone: Within the sample, other DNA sequences also encode this same CDR3. The chain couples TRBV20-1 to TRBJ2-5; D possibly corresponds to TRBD1 (5 bases). This CDR3 region has 11 residues. The V end lost 3 bases, the J end lost 3 bases, and 5 bases lay between the germline ends. Germline values: CDR1 DFQATT, CDR2 SNEGSKA (reference sequence). This chain's CDR3 is CSASREETQYF. The CDR3 DNA sequence: TGCAGTGCTAGCAGGGAAGAGACCCAGTACTTC.

The J gene is TRBJ1-1, the V gene TRBV30, with D hard to call. Germline CDR1 GTSNPN, CDR2 SVGIG (reference sequence). The V end lost 2 bases, the J end lost 7 bases, and 5 bases lay between the germline ends. The CDR3 loop spans 10 amino acids. The CDR3 DNA follows: TGTGCCTGGAGTCGCGGTGAAGCTTTCTTT. It codes for CAWSRGEAFF.

The chain combines TRBV5-1 with TRBJ2-1; 8 bases line up with TRBD1. CDR3 length: 16 residues. CDR1 is SGHRS, CDR2 YFSETQ, per germline. The trim removed 2 bases at V and 6 bases at J, leaving 10 bases unmatched. The CDR3 is CASSFDRGPNPNEQFF. For the CDR3, the DNA is TGCGCCAGCAGCTTCGACAGGGGCCCTAACCCCAATGAGCAGTTCTTC.

The chain uses TRBV14 and TRBJ1-1; D is undetermined. Deletions cut 0 bases from V and 6 bases from J, with 5 bases between. The CDR3 contains 12 residues. The V gene's germline CDR1 is SGHDN and CDR2 FVKESK. This CDR3 is CASSQDRPEAFF. In DNA, the CDR3 is TGTGCCAGCAGCCAAGATCGGCCTGAAGCTTTCTTT.

To note about this clone: The identical CDR3 is also encoded by other nucleotide sequences in the sample. The chain has TRBV6-1 and TRBJ1-5, with a possible D match to TRBD1 (6 bases). CDR1 MNHNS and CDR2 SASEGT come from the germline V gene. The CDR3 spans 15 residues. Trimming cost V 3 bases and J 5 bases, with 14 bases left between them. The CDR3 region is CASSETGGRYQPQHF. CDR3 DNA sequence: TGTGCCAGCAGTGAGACAGGTGGGCGATATCAGCCCCAGCATTTT.

The V and J genes are TRBV5-1 and TRBJ2-5, with 14 bases identical to TRBD2. With 0 bases clipped from V and 4 bases from J, the junction kept 5 bases outside the gene matches. This CDR3 is 17 amino acids long. Germline lookup yields CDR1 SGHRS and CDR2 YFSETQ. In nucleotides, the CDR3 is TGCGCCAGCAGCTTGGGTCAGGGACTAGCGGGAGTAGAGACCCAGTACTTC. This encodes CASSLGQGLAGVETQYF.

This chain uses TRBV18 with TRBJ2-3; possible D gene TRBD2, 6 bases. V dropped 0 bases and J dropped 0 bases, with 13 bases sitting between them. The CDR3 is made up of 17 amino acids. CDR1 is KGHSH and CDR2 is LQKENI in the germline V gene. As DNA, the CDR3 is TGTGCCAGCTCACCACCAATGGGCGGGACTAGCACAGATACGCAGTATTTT. It is translated as CASSPPMGGTSTDTQYF.

A single count supports this clone. This chain uses TRBV6-1 with TRBJ1-2, with D tentatively TRBD1 (5 bases). The CDR3 has 12 amino acids. Germline V gives CDR1 MNHNS, CDR2 SASEGT. The V gene lost 5 bases and the J gene lost 4 bases, with 8 bases spanning the gap. The CDR3, as DNA: TGTGCCAGCAGTTCAACAGGCTATGGCTACACCTTC. It translates to CASSSTGYGYTF.

V usage is TRBV27 and J usage is TRBJ1-4; D may be TRBD1 (5 bases). V lost 4 bases and J lost 13, with 16 bases in between. Germline CDR1 reads MNHEY; CDR2 reads SMNVEV (reference sequence). This CDR3 is 13 amino acids long. The CDR3: CASSSALGAVLFF. CDR3 bases: TGTGCCAGCAGTTCCGCGCTTGGGGCAGTACTGTTTTTT. The full variable domain, rest sourced from reference TRBV27 and TRBJ1-4, is EAQVTQNPRYLITVTGKKLTVTCSQNMNHEYMSWYRQDPGLGLRQIYYSMNVEVTDKGDVPEGYKVSRKEKRNFPLILESPSPNQTSLYFCASSSALGAVLFFGSGTQLSVL.

The chain's CDR3 is CASSVGTGWGGELFF. For the CDR3, the DNA is TGTGCCAGTAGTGTAGGGACAGGCTGGGGCGGGGAGCTGTTTTTT. This chain uses TRBV19 with TRBJ2-2; 8 bases are shared with TRBD1. The trim removed 5 bases at V and 7 bases at J, leaving 9 bases unmatched. This CDR3 comprises 15 residues. Germline assignment: CDR1 LNHDA and CDR2 SQIVND (reference sequence).

The chain recombines TRBV5-1 with TRBJ2-7; 8 bases align to TRBD2. The CDR3 is 19 amino acids. V shed 3 bases and J 1 base; nucleotides not matched to a gene: 18. Germline CDR1 and CDR2: SGHRS and YFSETQ. The CDR3 loop is CASSSRTSLISAPSYEQYF. As DNA, the CDR3 is TGCGCCAGCAGCTCCCGGACTAGCCTGATATCGGCTCCTTCCTACGAGCAGTACTTC.